This record concerns one T cell receptor (beta chain) sequence. The sample carries other DNA sequences with the same CDR3. These data belong to a study of shared clonotypes between healthy human individuals. The CDR3 covers 12 residues. V was pared by 3 bases and J by 6 bases, with 8 bases between. Germline-derived CDR1 and CDR2 are LNHDA and SQIVND (reference sequence). The repertoire was sequenced with immunoSEQ multiplex PCR; TCRdb's copy has only in-frame clones and lacks some. The table has 2 million to 2.5 million clones, about 94% seen once. Sequencing was performed on naive CD4+ T cells sorted from blood. Stated subset: CD45RA+ positively selected. The clonotype originates from a man in his late teens or twenties in good health. This chain joins TRBV19 and TRBJ1-1, with D uncertain. The CDR3 reads CASSILGSEAFF. CDR3 DNA: TGTGCCAGTAGTATTTTAGGGTCTGAAGCTTTCTTT.